This T cell receptor beta chain was sequenced during a study of cytomegalovirus exposure and HLA in healthy donors. TCRdb's copy holds only in-frame clones and misses some; the assay was immunoSEQ multiplex PCR. The repertoire holds over 200,000 clones, 90% seen once, with 2.5% to 3.5% in the top ten. Only one count was recorded for this clone. The CDR3 has 16 residues. Losses at the gene ends were 2 bases for V and 6 bases for J; bases not matched to a gene: 9. Looked up from germline, CDR1 is MGHDK and CDR2 is SYGVNS. The sequenced material came from PBMCs. The sequence derives from a woman aged 25-40 years in good health and CMV-seronegative. J is TRBJ2-1 and V is TRBV25-1, with 8 nucleotides matching TRBD2. In DNA, the CDR3 is TGTGCCAGCAGTGAAACTAGCGGAGGCCGAAGCAATGAGCAGTTCTTC. This gives the protein CASSETSGGRSNEQFF.